These 17 T cell receptor beta chains were sequenced from one sample in a study of CD8 T cells in ankylosing spondylitis. TCRdb analysed the 5' RACE reads with MiXCR anew, one entry per CDR3 protein. Found here are 380,000 or so distinct CDR3 sequences, 20% of them singletons; the top ten hold 10% to 15%. Sequencing was done on a sample of blood, either unsorted or a sorted T cell fraction (not recorded which). These receptors all stem from a male donor with ankylosing spondylitis or in good health (not recorded which).

This sequence joins TRBV3-1 and TRBJ2-7; TRBD2 aligns across 8 bases. Unmatched junction bases numbered 2, after V lost 1 base and J lost 3 bases. Germline V gives CDR1 LGHDT, CDR2 YNNKEL (reference sequence). The CDR3 loop spans 14 amino acids. The CDR3 sequence is CASSQVSGVYEQYF. DNA for the CDR3: TGTGCCAGCAGCCAAGTTAGCGGGGTCTACGAGCAGTACTTC.

The V gene is TRBV29-1, the J gene TRBJ2-5, with D maybe TRBD2 (5 bases). This CDR3 is built from 12 residues. Germline V CDR1 and CDR2: SQVTM, ANQGSEA. Trimming removed 7 bases from V and 5 bases from J, with 14 bases in between. CDR3 sequence reads: CSAGSGPETQYF. The CDR3 nucleotides read TGCAGCGCGGGATCGGGTCCGGAGACCCAGTACTTC.

This clonotype has ten or more counts. The chain links TRBV7-9 to TRBJ2-7, with 8 bases that match TRBD1. Germline-derived CDR1 and CDR2 are SEHNR and FQNEAQ (reference sequence). The CDR3 spans 13 residues. Trimming at V came to 3 bases and at J to 5 bases, leaving 3 bases not matched to a gene. The CDR3 sequence is CASSLTGDHEQYF. The CDR3 coding sequence is TGTGCCAGCAGCTTGACAGGGGACCACGAGCAGTACTTC.

In its sample, this clonotype was seen many times. This chain uses TRBV11-2 with TRBJ2-1; D unclear. V was shortened by 2 bases and J by 1 base, with 6 bases between the two germline ends. Looked up from germline, CDR1 is SGHAT and CDR2 is FQNNGV. The length of the CDR3 is 14 residues. The CDR3 sequence: CASSLLVSYNEQFF. In DNA, the CDR3 is TGTGCCAGCAGCTTATTGGTTTCCTACAATGAGCAGTTCTTC.

The chain recombines TRBV15 with TRBJ2-1, with 16 bases that match TRBD2. CDR1 LNHNV and CDR2 YYDKDF come from the germline V gene (reference sequence). The ends lost 3 bases at V and 2 bases at J; junction bases unmatched: 10. The CDR3 is 20 amino acids. The CDR3 protein is CATSSSLGLAGGLTYNEQFF. The CDR3 DNA reads TGTGCCACCAGCAGTTCTCTGGGACTAGCGGGGGGGCTAACCTACAATGAGCAGTTCTTC.

This chain joins TRBV2 and TRBJ2-7; D ambiguous. CDR1 and CDR2 from the germline V gene are SNHLY and FYNNEI. This CDR3 is 13 amino acids long. Trimming took off 6 bases at V and 3 bases at J, with 12 bases between the two ends. CDR3 in DNA: TGTGCCAGCAGGCCCACCGGAGACTACGAGCAGTACTTC. Residues: CASRPTGDYEQYF.

The chain recombines TRBV12-3 or TRBV12-4 with TRBJ1-3, with D tentatively TRBD1 (6 bases). V was trimmed by 2 bases and J by 8 bases, leaving 13 bases between them. CDR3 length equals 14 residues. CDR3 loop: CASSLLGAGDTIYF. DNA for the CDR3: TGTGCCAGCAGTTTACTGGGGGCGGGAGACACCATATATTTT.

The chain has TRBV28 and TRBJ2-1, with a weak D call TRBD2 (6 bases). The germline gives CDR1 MDHEN, CDR2 SYDVKM. Trimming shortened V by 1 base and J by 2 bases, and 12 bases separated the two germline ends. The CDR3 has 16 amino acids. CDR3 sequence (DNA): TGTGCCAGCAGTTTATCCGGGCTAGCGACCTACAATGAGCAGTTCTTC. It yields the protein CASSLSGLATYNEQFF.

The chain recombines TRBV27 with TRBJ2-7; D perhaps matches TRBD2 (6 bases). The V end lost 4 bases, the J end lost 3 bases, and 13 bases lay between the germline ends. Per germline, CDR1 MNHEY and CDR2 SMNVEV (reference sequence). CDR3 length: 14 residues. CDR3: CASSYFRGNYEQYF. CDR3 DNA sequence: TGTGCCAGCAGTTATTTCCGGGGGAACTACGAGCAGTACTTC.

V and J are TRBV6-1 and TRBJ2-5, with TRBD2 matching over 8 bases. The V and J ends lost 8 bases and 2 bases, in that order; junction bases with no gene match: 10. CDR3 length: 15 residues. Germline CDR1 and CDR2: MNHNS and SASEGT. The CDR3, as DNA: TGTGCCAGCGCACGGAACGGGGGGGGACAAGAGACCCAGTACTTC. Translated: CASARNGGGQETQYF.

The gene calls are TRBV20-1 and TRBJ2-7, with D maybe TRBD2 (6 bases). V was shortened by 6 bases and J by 5 bases, with 8 bases between the two germline ends. The CDR3 has 10 amino acids. CDR1 and CDR2 from the germline V gene are DFQATT and SNEGSKA (reference sequence). The CDR3 sequence: CSAWGDEQYF. CDR3 in DNA: TGCAGTGCGTGGGGGGACGAGCAGTACTTC.

This clonotype was seen more than once but under ten times. The rearrangement links TRBV20-1 to TRBJ2-1; D remains unclear. V was pared by 5 bases and J by 0 bases, with 14 bases between. The germline V gene has CDR1 DFQATT and CDR2 SNEGSKA (reference sequence). CDR3 length: 15 residues. CDR3 sequence reads: CSASLLRLSYNEQFF. Written as DNA, the CDR3 is TGCAGTGCTTCCCTCCTTCGACTCTCCTACAATGAGCAGTTCTTC.

The rearrangement links TRBV29-1 to TRBJ2-2; D possibly corresponds to TRBD2 (6 bases). The CDR3 runs 14 residues. Germline loops: CDR1 SQVTM, CDR2 ANQGSEA. V gave up 5 bases and J gave up 5 bases, with 15 bases separating them. CDR3 residues: CSVFGGVGTGELFF. Written as DNA, the CDR3 is TGCAGCGTTTTCGGGGGTGTAGGTACCGGGGAGCTGTTTTTT.

Here the CDR3 reads CASSSPTTLYTDTQYF. The CDR3, as DNA: TGTGCCAGCAGCTCCCCCACGACCCTTTACACAGATACGCAGTATTTT. This chain joins TRBV7-2 and TRBJ2-3; D not resolved. V lost 4 bases, J lost 2 bases, and 16 bases lay in between. The CDR3 runs to 16 residues. CDR1 SGHTA and CDR2 FQGNSA come from the germline V gene.

This chain uses TRBV7-9 with TRBJ1-2, with TRBD1 as a possible D gene (5 bases). Trimming took 1 base from V and 5 from J, leaving 11 bases between them. The germline V gene encodes CDR1 SEHNR and CDR2 FQNEAQ (reference sequence). The CDR3 consists of 14 residues. The CDR3 coding sequence is TGTGCCAGCAGCTTAGATGCGCAGGGATATGGCTACACCTTC. It translates to CASSLDAQGYGYTF.

This clonotype was seen a handful of times. V is TRBV20-1 and J is TRBJ2-7; D not resolved. Deletions cut 6 bases from V and 3 bases from J, with 18 bases between. Germline CDR1 DFQATT, CDR2 SNEGSKA (reference sequence). The CDR3 contains 14 residues. The CDR3 DNA follows: TGCAGTGCCGACCCGCAAGACCAGATCTACGAGCAGTACTTC. Protein sequence: CSADPQDQIYEQYF.

This clonotype was counted a few times. The chain joins TRBV2 to TRBJ2-6, with 7 bases aligning to TRBD1. The CDR3 runs 18 residues. Germline values: CDR1 SNHLY, CDR2 FYNNEI. Trimming took 5 bases from V and 0 from J; bases not matched to a gene: 10. CDR3 DNA: TGTGCCAGCAGTCCGACGGGACAGCCGCACTCTGGGGCCAACGTCCTGACTTTC. Its translation: CASSPTGQPHSGANVLTF.